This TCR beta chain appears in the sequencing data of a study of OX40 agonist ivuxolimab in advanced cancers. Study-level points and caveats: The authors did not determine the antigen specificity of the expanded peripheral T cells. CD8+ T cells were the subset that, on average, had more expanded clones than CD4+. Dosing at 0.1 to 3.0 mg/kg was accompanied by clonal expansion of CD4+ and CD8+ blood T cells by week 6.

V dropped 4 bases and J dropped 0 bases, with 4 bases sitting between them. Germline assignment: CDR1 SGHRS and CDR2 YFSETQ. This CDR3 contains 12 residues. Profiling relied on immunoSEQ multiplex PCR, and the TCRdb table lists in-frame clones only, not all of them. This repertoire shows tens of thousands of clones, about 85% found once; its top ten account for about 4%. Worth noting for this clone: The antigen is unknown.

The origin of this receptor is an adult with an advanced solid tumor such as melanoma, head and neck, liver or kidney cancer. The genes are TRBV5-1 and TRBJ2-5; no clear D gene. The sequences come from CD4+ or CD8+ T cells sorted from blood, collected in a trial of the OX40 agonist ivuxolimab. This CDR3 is CASSKYQETQYF. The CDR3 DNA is TGCGCCAGCAGCAAGTACCAAGAGACCCAGTACTTC. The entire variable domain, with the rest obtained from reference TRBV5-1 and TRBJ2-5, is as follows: KAGVTQTPRYLIKTRGQQVTLSCSPISGHRSVSWYQQTPGQGLQFLFEYFSETQRNKGNFPGRFSGRQFSNSRSEMNVSTLELGDSALYLCASSKYQETQYFGPGTRLLVL.